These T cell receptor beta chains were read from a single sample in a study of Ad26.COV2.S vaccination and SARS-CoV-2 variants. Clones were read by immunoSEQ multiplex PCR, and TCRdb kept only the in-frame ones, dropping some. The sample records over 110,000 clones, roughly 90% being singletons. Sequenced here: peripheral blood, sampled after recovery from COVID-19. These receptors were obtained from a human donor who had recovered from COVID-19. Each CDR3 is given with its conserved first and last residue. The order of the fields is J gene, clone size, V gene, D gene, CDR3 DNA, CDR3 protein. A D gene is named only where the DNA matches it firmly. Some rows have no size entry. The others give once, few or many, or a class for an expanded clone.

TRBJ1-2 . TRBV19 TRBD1 TGTGCCAGCACGGGACAGGGCTATAATGGCTACACCTTC CASTGQGYNGYTF
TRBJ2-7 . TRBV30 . TGTGCCTCCCCCCGGGACAACTCCTACGAGCAGTACTTC CASPRDNSYEQYF
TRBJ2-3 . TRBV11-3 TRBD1 TGTGCCAGCAGCTCAGGGCGACAGGGTAGCACAGATACGCAGTATTTT CASSSGRQGSTDTQYF
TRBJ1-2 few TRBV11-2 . TGTGCCAGCAGCTTAGAGGGCAACTATGGCTACACCTTC CASSLEGNYGYTF
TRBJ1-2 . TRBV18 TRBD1 TGTGCCAGCTCAACATACAGGGGAGACTACACCTTC CASSTYRGDYTF
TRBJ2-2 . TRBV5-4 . TGTGCCAGCAGCGCTAACACCGGGGAGCTGTTTTTT CASSANTGELFF
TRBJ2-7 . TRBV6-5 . TGTGCCAGCAGTCCCTTACGCAGGGATGGCGAGCAGTACTTC CASSPLRRDGEQYF
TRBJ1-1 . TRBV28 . TGTGCCAGCAGTTCCCCCGGGCGGGCCGGCACTGAAGCTTTCTTT CASSSPGRAGTEAFF
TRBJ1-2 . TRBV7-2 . TGTGCCAGCAGCGAACGTATGTCCGTTGGGGCTAACTATGGCTACACCTTC CASSERMSVGANYGYTF
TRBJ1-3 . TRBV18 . TGTGCCAGCTCACCCCAGGGGATTTCTGGAAACACCATATATTTT CASSPQGISGNTIYF
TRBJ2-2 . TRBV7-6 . TGTGCCAGCAGCTTATACACCAGCGGTCAGCCCGGGGAGCTGTTTTTT CASSLYTSGQPGELFF
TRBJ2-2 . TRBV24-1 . TGTGCCACCAGGGAGGCTGCGAACACCGGGGAGCTGTTTTTT CATREAANTGELFF
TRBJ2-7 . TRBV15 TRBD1 TGTGCCACCAGCAGAGAGGGGGACAGGGGGAGCTACGAGCAGTACTTC CATSREGDRGSYEQYF
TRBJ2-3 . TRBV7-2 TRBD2 TGTGCCAGCAGCACTGGACTAGCGGGGAGCACAGATACGCAGTATTTT CASSTGLAGSTDTQYF
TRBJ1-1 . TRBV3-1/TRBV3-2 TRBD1 TGTGCCAGCAGCCTACGGACAGGGGCGAACACTGAAGCTTTCTTT CASSLRTGANTEAFF
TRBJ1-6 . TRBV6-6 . TGTGCCAGCAGTGGGGCCGCAACAGGGTCCCATTCACCCCTCCACTTT CASSGAATGSHSPLHF
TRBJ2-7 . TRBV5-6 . TGTGCCAGCAGCTTAAGTCCAGGGGCGGTAGGGGAGCAGTACTTC CASSLSPGAVGEQYF
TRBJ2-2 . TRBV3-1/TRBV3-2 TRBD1 TGTGCCAGCAGCCGCGACAGGGTTCAGCTGTTTTTT CASSRDRVQLFF
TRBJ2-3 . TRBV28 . TGTGCCAGCAGTTTAAGGGGGGGCGGCACAGATACGCAGTATTTT CASSLRGGGTDTQYF
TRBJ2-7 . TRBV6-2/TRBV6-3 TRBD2 TGTGCCAGCAGTTACAGAGCGGGGGGTCTGAATAACTACGAGCAGTACTTC CASSYRAGGLNNYEQYF
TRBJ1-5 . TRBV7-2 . TGTGCCAGCAGCAAGACAGGCAACAATCAGCCCCAGCATTTT CASSKTGNNQPQHF
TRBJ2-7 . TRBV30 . TGTGCCTGGAGCCCGGGCGGGTCCTACGAGCAGTACTTC CAWSPGGSYEQYF
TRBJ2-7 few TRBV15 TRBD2 TGTGCCACCAGCAGACTACAACCTAGCGGGGGAGGCGAGCAGTACTTC CATSRLQPSGGGEQYF
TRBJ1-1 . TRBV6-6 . TGTGCCAGCATCCGGGCGGGGAACACTGAAGCTTTCTTT CASIRAGNTEAFF
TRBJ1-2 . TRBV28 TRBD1 TGTGCCAGCAGTTTAAGAGACCCTGGTGGGACAGCGCGAGGCTACACCTTC CASSLRDPGGTARGYTF
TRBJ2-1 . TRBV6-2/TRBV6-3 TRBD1 TGTGCCAGCAGTTCGCCCACAGGGGGCGGTCTGAATGAGCAGTTCTTC CASSSPTGGGLNEQFF
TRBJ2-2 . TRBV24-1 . TGTGCCACCAGGAGGGGGAACACCGGGGAGCTGTTTTTT CATRRGNTGELFF
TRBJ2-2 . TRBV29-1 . TGCAGCGTTGAGATCAGGGGAGCTGACGGGGAGCTGTTTTTT CSVEIRGADGELFF
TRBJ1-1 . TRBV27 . TGTGCCAGCAGGTCAGGGCGAACCACTGAAGCTTTCTTT CASRSGRTTEAFF
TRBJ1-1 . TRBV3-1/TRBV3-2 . TGTGCCAGCAGCCATACTACGAACACTGAAGCTTTCTTT CASSHTTNTEAFF
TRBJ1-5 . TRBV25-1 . TGTGCCAGCAAGAAGGGGAGGAGGGGCGCAGGGAGCAATCAGCCCCAGCATTTT CASKKGRRGAGSNQPQHF
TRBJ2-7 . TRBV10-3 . TGTGCCATCAGTGAGTCGGGAAGGGGGGCCTACGAGCAGTACTTC CAISESGRGAYEQYF
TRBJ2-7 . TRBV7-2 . TGTGCCAGCAGCTTAGATTCGGGGGACACATACCTCTACGAGCAGTACTTC CASSLDSGDTYLYEQYF
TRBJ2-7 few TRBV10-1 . TGCGCCAGCATCGGAAGGGGCACCTCCTACGAGCAGTACTTC CASIGRGTSYEQYF
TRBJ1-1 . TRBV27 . TGTGCCAGCAGCCCCGATGACAGGAACACTGAAGCTTTCTTT CASSPDDRNTEAFF
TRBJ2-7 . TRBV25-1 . TGTGCCAGCAGTATCAGGTACGAGCAGTACTTC CASSIRYEQYF
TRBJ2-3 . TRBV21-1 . TGTGCCAGGCCAGGGGGTCCTACAGATACGCAGTATTTT CARPGGPTDTQYF
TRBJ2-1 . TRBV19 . TGTGCCACGACGATGGGTTCCTACAATGAGCAGTTCTTC CATTMGSYNEQFF
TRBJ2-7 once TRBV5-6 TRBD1 TGTGCCAGCAGCTACCGGGACAGGGACTACGAGCAGTACTTC CASSYRDRDYEQYF
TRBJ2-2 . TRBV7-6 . TGTGCCAGCAGCTTAAGTGTGGTTCCCGGGGAGCTGTTTTTT CASSLSVVPGELFF